These 3 T cell receptor beta chains were sequenced from one sample in a study of blood T cell repertoires in COVID-19. Method: immunoSEQ multiplex PCR; TCRdb's copy keeps in-frame clones and lacks some. The table has fewer than 700,000 clones, 85% to 90% seen once. The sample consisted of peripheral blood. These receptors came from a woman aged 50 to 60 with COVID-19, enrolled during active disease.

A few counts support this clone. The same CDR3 is also encoded by other DNA sequences in this sample. V usage is TRBV5-1 and J usage is TRBJ2-3, with TRBD2 identical over 12 bases. CDR1 is SGHRS, CDR2 YFSETQ, per germline. Trimming took 3 bases from V and 3 from J; bases not matched to a gene: 5. The CDR3 extends over 16 amino acids. In nucleotides, the CDR3 is TGCGCCAGCAGCTCACGACTAGCGGGGGCTACAGATACGCAGTATTTT. Translating it yields CASSSRLAGATDTQYF. The complete variable domain, with remaining parts taken from reference TRBV5-1 and TRBJ2-3, reads KAGVTQTPRYLIKTRGQQVTLSCSPISGHRSVSWYQQTPGQGLQFLFEYFSETQRNKGNFPGRFSGRQFSNSRSEMNVSTLELGDSALYLCASSSRLAGATDTQYFGPGTRLTVL.

V gene TRBV15 combines with J gene TRBJ1-6; 9 bases are a match to TRBD1. V lost 8 bases, J lost 9 bases, and 5 bases stayed unmatched. CDR1 LNHNV and CDR2 YYDKDF come from the germline V gene (reference sequence). CDR3 length equals 13 residues. Here the CDR3 DNA reads TGTGCCACCGGGGACAGGGCGGGTTCACCCCTCCACTTT. This codes for CATGDRAGSPLHF.

The chain combines TRBV28 with TRBJ1-2; D gene unclear. The CDR3 is 12 residues long. Trimming pared 6 bases from V and 5 bases from J, leaving 10 bases between. Germline loops: CDR1 MDHEN, CDR2 SYDVKM. This chain's CDR3 is CASSSPGYGYTF. In DNA, the CDR3 is TGTGCCAGCAGCTCCCCCGGTTATGGCTACACCTTC.